A single sample is the source of the 18 T cell receptor beta chains below, sequenced in a study of Graves' ophthalmopathy and Graves' hyperthyroidism. The authors amplified TCR beta CDR3 regions, and they did so from RNA transcripts for repertoire sequencing. First-round RT-PCR used HTBI primers; second-round multiplex PCR followed. From the multiplex PCR reads, TCRdb called clonotypes with MiXCR, one entry per CDR3 protein. The data hold some 250,000 distinct CDR3 sequences, with around 50% observed a single time. The specimen sequenced was peripheral blood. Every receptor here comes from an adult man with Graves' ophthalmopathy.

For this clonotype: A much larger clone differs from this one at a single base, so this may be a read error. V usage is TRBV2 and J usage is TRBJ1-2; no definite D call. CDR1 and CDR2 from the germline V gene are SNHLY and FYNNEI. The CDR3 totals 10 residues. CDR3 sequence: CASSDDGCTF. The CDR3 region has the DNA TGTGCCAGCAGTGACGATGGCTGCACCTTC. Variable domain in full (rest from reference TRBV2 and TRBJ1-2): EPEVTQTPSHQVTQMGQEVILRCVPISNHLYFYWYRQILGQKVEFLVSFYNNEISEKSEIFDDQFSVERPDGSNFTLKIRSTKLEDSAMYFCASSDDGCTFGSGTRLTVV.

The V and J genes are TRBV5-1 and TRBJ2-3; D might be TRBD1 or TRBD2, each matching 6 bases. The CDR3 is 15 residues long. Trimming took 3 bases from V and 2 from J, leaving 13 bases between them. Per the germline V gene, CDR1 is SGHRS and CDR2 is YFSETQ. The CDR3 DNA is TGCGCCAGCAGCTCACAGGGAGGCCCCACAGATACGCAGTATTTT. Translating gives CASSSQGGPTDTQYF. Full variable domain (rest looked up from reference TRBV5-1 and TRBJ2-3): KAGVTQTPRYLIKTRGQQVTLSCSPISGHRSVSWYQQTPGQGLQFLFEYFSETQRNKGNFPGRFSGRQFSNSRSEMNVSTLELGDSALYLCASSSQGGPTDTQYFGPGTRLTVL.

This clonotype has just a few counts. The rearrangement joins TRBV7-2 to TRBJ2-5, with D unclear. Germline V lookup: CDR1 SGHTA, CDR2 FQGNSA. CDR3 length equals 14 residues. V lost 0 bases, J lost 5 bases, and 10 bases lay in between. The CDR3 region is CASSLARTVETQYF. In DNA form, the CDR3 reads TGTGCCAGCAGCTTAGCTCGGACGGTGGAGACCCAGTACTTC.

Only a few counts were recorded for this clonotype. The J gene is TRBJ1-3, the V gene TRBV7-9; weak D call: TRBD1 (6 bases). Germline V gene sequence: CDR1 SEHNR, CDR2 FQNEAQ (reference sequence). Trimming stripped 1 base from V and 4 bases from J, with 17 bases between. The CDR3 runs 17 residues. CDR3 bases: TGTGCCAGCAGCTTAGGTAACAGGGTAATCGGCGGAAACACCATATATTTT. This sequence encodes CASSLGNRVIGGNTIYF. The variable domain in full, completed from reference TRBV7-9 and TRBJ1-3, reads DTGVSQNPRHKITKRGQNVTFRCDPISEHNRLYWYRQTLGQGPEFLTYFQNEAQLEKSRLLSDRFSAERPKGSFSTLEIQRTEQGDSAMYLCASSLGNRVIGGNTIYFGEGSWLTVV.

This clonotype was recorded at least ten times. The chain is built from TRBV2 and TRBJ1-2; no reliable D call. This CDR3 is 12 amino acids long. The V gene lost 5 bases and the J gene lost 7 bases, with 11 bases spanning the gap. CDR1 SNHLY and CDR2 FYNNEI come from the germline V gene. As DNA, the CDR3 is TGTGCCAGCAGTTCCCGGGGTGGTGGCTACACCTTC. It specifies CASSSRGGGYTF.

The chain recombines TRBV6-1 with TRBJ2-7; D is perhaps TRBD1 or TRBD2 (5 bases each). The CDR3 consists of 15 residues. V lost 7 bases to trimming and J lost 0 bases, with 16 bases between them. Germline assignment: CDR1 MNHNS and CDR2 SASEGT. In nucleotides, the CDR3 is TGTGCCAGCAACCCCGGGACGGCGAGCTCCTACGAGCAGTACTTC. Translating it yields CASNPGTASSYEQYF.

This chain connects TRBV7-2 to TRBJ2-5; 10 nucleotides match TRBD2. In germline, CDR1 is SGHTA, CDR2 FQGNSA. The ends lost 6 bases at V and 5 bases at J; junction bases unmatched: 6. There are 14 residues in the CDR3. Here the CDR3 reads CASRQTSGVETQYF. CDR3 nucleotides: TGTGCCAGCAGACAAACTAGCGGGGTCGAGACCCAGTACTTC.

This clonotype was counted ten times or more. The chain uses TRBV2 and TRBJ1-1; D is ambiguous. The V gene's germline CDR1 is SNHLY and CDR2 FYNNEI. V was cut by 3 bases and J by 7 bases, with 12 bases left in between. The CDR3 has 13 amino acids. The CDR3 DNA follows: TGTGCCAGCAGTGACAGTCCAACTAATGAAGCTTTCTTT. Translated: CASSDSPTNEAFF. The full variable domain, its missing parts supplied by reference TRBV2 and TRBJ1-1, is EPEVTQTPSHQVTQMGQEVILRCVPISNHLYFYWYRQILGQKVEFLVSFYNNEISEKSEIFDDQFSVERPDGSNFTLKIRSTKLEDSAMYFCASSDSPTNEAFFGQGTRLTVV.

The rearrangement uses TRBV7-9 and TRBJ2-5; D perhaps matches TRBD2 (6 bases). This CDR3 region has 14 residues. Germline CDR1 and CDR2: SEHNR and FQNEAQ (reference sequence). The germline V and J ends were trimmed by 3 bases and 5 bases, with 13 bases remaining between them. The CDR3 loop reads CASSFGGREETQYF. For the CDR3, the DNA is TGTGCCAGCAGCTTCGGGGGAAGGGAGGAGACCCAGTACTTC.

This chain links TRBV5-1 with TRBJ1-2; the D gene is possibly TRBD1 (5 bases). Germline V lookup: CDR1 SGHRS, CDR2 YFSETQ. Trimming left V 0 bases short and J 4 bases short, with 13 bases between. This CDR3 contains 15 residues. The CDR3 reads CASSLDGDGLYGYTF. The CDR3 DNA reads TGCGCCAGCAGCTTGGACGGGGACGGCCTCTATGGCTACACCTTC.

V is TRBV10-2 and J is TRBJ1-2; 9 bases map to TRBD1. V shed 5 bases and J 7 bases; nucleotides not matched to a gene: 8. The germline gives CDR1 WSHSY, CDR2 SAAADI. The CDR3 totals 14 residues. For the CDR3, the DNA is TGCGCCAGCAGTTCCGGGGACAGGGAGGTTGGCTACACCTTC. It translates to CASSSGDREVGYTF.

V is TRBV28 and J is TRBJ2-5; D is tentatively TRBD1 or TRBD2 (5 bases each). The CDR3 totals 19 residues. Germline CDR1 MDHEN, CDR2 SYDVKM. Deletions cut 3 bases from V and 2 bases from J, with 25 bases between. The CDR3 DNA reads as TGTGCCAGCAGTTTTCTAGGGGACCTCAAACGGAGATCACAAGAGACCCAGTACTTC. This gives the protein CASSFLGDLKRRSQETQYF.

The V and J genes are TRBV19 and TRBJ1-2, with D perhaps TRBD1 (6 bases). The CDR3 extends over 17 amino acids. Germline V gives CDR1 LNHDA, CDR2 SQIVND (reference sequence). Trimming pared 11 bases from V and 3 bases from J, leaving 28 bases between. The CDR3 here is CALPTTGGHSSYYGYTF. In nucleotides, the CDR3 is TGTGCCCTTCCCACAACCGGGGGCCATTCGTCATACTATGGCTACACCTTC.

The rearrangement uses TRBV7-8 and TRBJ2-7; D unclear. The CDR3 spans 12 residues. Germline CDR1 SGHVS, CDR2 FQNEAQ. V lost 6 bases, J lost 4 bases, and 10 bases lay in between. CDR3 sequence reads: CASSLYGYEQYF. The CDR3 region has the DNA TGTGCCAGCAGTTTATACGGGTACGAGCAGTACTTC.

The gene calls are TRBV15 and TRBJ2-1, with D unclear. V lost 3 bases and J lost 8, with 11 bases in between. The germline V gene encodes CDR1 LNHNV and CDR2 YYDKDF (reference sequence). This CDR3 comprises 13 residues. The chain's CDR3 is CATSRPQGYEQFF. The CDR3 DNA reads as TGTGCCACCAGCAGGCCCCAAGGGTATGAGCAGTTCTTC.

This clonotype has only a few counts. The rearrangement links TRBV9 to TRBJ1-1, with a weak D call TRBD1 (5 bases). The CDR3 totals 15 residues. Germline-derived CDR1 and CDR2 are SGDLS and YYNGEE. Trimming pared 4 bases from V and 0 bases from J, leaving 13 bases between. Written as DNA, the CDR3 is TGTGCCAGCAGCTCTCCCGGGACTCTGAACACTGAAGCTTTCTTT. Its protein product is CASSSPGTLNTEAFF. Variable domain in full (rest from reference TRBV9 and TRBJ1-1): DSGVTQTPKHLITATGQRVTLRCSPRSGDLSVYWYQQSLDQGLQFLIQYYNGEERAKGNILERFSAQQFPDLHSELNLSSLELGDSALYFCASSSPGTLNTEAFFGQGTRLTVV.

The rearrangement uses TRBV3-1 and TRBJ1-2; 9 bases match TRBD1. The V segment lost 6 bases and the J segment 7 bases; nucleotides outside the gene matches: 9. Germline CDR1 is LGHDT and CDR2 is YNNKEL (reference sequence). The CDR3 consists of 14 residues. The CDR3 DNA reads as TGTGCCAGCAGGAGCACAGGGGGCAGGGCTGGCTACACCTTC. The encoded protein is CASRSTGGRAGYTF.

This chain links TRBV7-6 with TRBJ2-2; D unclear. Germline-derived CDR1 and CDR2 are SGHVS and FNYEAQ. Trimming left V 1 base short and J 3 bases short, with 12 bases between. This CDR3 comprises 16 residues. CDR3 DNA sequence: TGTGCCAGCAGCTTAGAGCGCGGTTTAGACACCGGGGAGCTGTTTTTT. As protein: CASSLERGLDTGELFF.